This T cell receptor (beta chain) was identified during a study of response to subunit inactivated influenza vaccine. Findings of the study overall: The authors suggested that every seasonal influenza vaccination recruits few new T cells.

V shed 4 bases and J 4 bases; nucleotides not matched to a gene: 8. The CDR3 loop spans 14 amino acids. The germline V gene encodes CDR1 SQVTM and CDR2 ANQGSEA. In TCRdb, the RT-PCR reads were re-called with MiXCR into one record per CDR3 protein. The profile shows 800,000 or so distinct CDR3 sequences, 21% of them singletons. As concerns this clonotype: No antigen is known for it.

This chain links TRBV29-1 with TRBJ2-7; 9 bases are a match to TRBD1. The sequence derives from a man aged 45-65 years who received an inactivated influenza vaccine. The sample was PBMCs from blood, taken approximately 5 days after vaccination. In DNA, the CDR3 is TGCAGCGTTGGGGGGGGACAGGGATATTACGAGCAGTACTTC. This encodes CSVGGGQGYYEQYF.